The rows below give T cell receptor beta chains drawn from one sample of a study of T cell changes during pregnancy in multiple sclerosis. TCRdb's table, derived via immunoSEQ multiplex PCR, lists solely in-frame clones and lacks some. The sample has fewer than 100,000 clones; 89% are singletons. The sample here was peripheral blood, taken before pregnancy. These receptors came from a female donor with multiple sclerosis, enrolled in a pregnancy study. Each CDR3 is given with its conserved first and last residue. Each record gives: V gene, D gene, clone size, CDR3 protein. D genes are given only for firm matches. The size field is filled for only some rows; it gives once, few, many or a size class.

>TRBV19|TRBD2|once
CASSGTSGGVTDTQYF
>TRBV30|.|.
CAWSVQVGYEQYF
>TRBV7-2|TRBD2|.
CASRKSIAGGEQTQYF
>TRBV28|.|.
CASLGGGVGYNSPLHF
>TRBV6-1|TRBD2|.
CASSRTSGDNEQFF
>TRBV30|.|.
CAWSLREKLFF
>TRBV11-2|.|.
CASSLEPGVKQYF
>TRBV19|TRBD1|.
CAVGGRTGGNSPLHF
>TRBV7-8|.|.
CASSSREAQYF
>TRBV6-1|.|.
CASSEDRGRSHNYGYTF
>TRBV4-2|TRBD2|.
CASTRGSGGGADTQYF
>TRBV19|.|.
CATGARQIAGQPQHF
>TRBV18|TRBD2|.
CASSPPGRGSYEQYF
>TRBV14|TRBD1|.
CASSGGQVRRNTEAFF
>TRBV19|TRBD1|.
CASIPSRDRGLTEAFF
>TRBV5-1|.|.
CASSLADWYNEQFF
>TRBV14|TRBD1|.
CASSPESGTGGFDEQYF
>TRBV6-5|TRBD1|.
CASSRHRGPTEAFF
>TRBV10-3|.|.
CAISEDRNYGYTF
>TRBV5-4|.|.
CASSLKRQTSTDTQYF
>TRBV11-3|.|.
CASSRGAAGNTIYF
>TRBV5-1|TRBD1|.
CASSQGGGQPSTAEQYF
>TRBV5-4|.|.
CASSLGQGSFTGELFF
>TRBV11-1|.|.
CASSSTGQETQYF
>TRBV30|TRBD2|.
CALMIAGSHEQFF
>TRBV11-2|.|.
CASSLGGGGTEAFF
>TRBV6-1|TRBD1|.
CASIGQGNNLYF
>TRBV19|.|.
CASMQVPVGGYTF
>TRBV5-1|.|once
CASSLVGVDEKLFF
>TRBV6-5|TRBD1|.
CASRPGQGAYEQYF
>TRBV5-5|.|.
CASSSQGTTEAFF
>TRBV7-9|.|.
CASSSYYGYTF
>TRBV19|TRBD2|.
CASSSPGGFSKNIQYF
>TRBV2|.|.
CASSESPLNLAKNIQYF
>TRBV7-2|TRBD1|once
CASSLDRGPEEQYF
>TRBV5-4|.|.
CASSFTGSYEQYF
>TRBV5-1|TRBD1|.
CASSFPGTGPPSGELFF
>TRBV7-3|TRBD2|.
CASSPGLAGITGELFF